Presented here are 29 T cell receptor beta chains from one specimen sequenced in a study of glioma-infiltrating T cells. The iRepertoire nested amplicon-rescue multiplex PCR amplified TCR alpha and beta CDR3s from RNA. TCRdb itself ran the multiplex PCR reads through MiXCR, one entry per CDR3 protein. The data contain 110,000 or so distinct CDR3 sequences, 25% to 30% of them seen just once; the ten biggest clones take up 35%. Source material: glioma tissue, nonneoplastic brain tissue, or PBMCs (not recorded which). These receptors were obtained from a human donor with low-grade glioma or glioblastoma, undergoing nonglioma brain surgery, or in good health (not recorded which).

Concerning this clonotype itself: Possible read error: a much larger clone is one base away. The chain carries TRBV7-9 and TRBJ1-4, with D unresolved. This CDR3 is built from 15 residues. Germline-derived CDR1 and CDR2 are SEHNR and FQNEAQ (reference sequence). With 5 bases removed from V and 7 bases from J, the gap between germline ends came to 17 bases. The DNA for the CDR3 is TGTGCCAGCAGCACCGAACAGCTAGCGGGTGAAAAACTGTTTTTT. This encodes CASSTEQLAGEKLFF.

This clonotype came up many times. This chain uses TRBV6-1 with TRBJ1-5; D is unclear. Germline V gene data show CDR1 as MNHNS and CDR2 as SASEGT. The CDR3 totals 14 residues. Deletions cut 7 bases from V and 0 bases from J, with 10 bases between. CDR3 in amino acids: CASTSPASNQPQHF. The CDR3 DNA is TGTGCCAGCACCTCTCCCGCTAGCAATCAGCCCCAGCATTTT.

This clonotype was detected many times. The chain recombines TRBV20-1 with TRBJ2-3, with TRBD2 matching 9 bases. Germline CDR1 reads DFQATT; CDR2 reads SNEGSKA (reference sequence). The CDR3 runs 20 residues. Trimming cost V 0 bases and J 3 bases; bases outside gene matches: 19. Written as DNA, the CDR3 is TGCAGTGCTAGAGATCCCCGCCAAGGCCTATTAGCGGGGGAGACAGATACGCAGTATTTT. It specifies CSARDPRQGLLAGETDTQYF.

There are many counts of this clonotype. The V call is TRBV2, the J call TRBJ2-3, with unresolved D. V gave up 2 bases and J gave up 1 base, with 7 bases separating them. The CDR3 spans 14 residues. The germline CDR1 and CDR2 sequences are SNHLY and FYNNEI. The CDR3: CASSEIRRTDTQYF. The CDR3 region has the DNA TGTGCCAGCAGTGAAATAAGGCGCACAGATACGCAGTATTTT. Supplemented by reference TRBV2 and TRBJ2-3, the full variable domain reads EPEVTQTPSHQVTQMGQEVILRCVPISNHLYFYWYRQILGQKVEFLVSFYNNEISEKSEIFDDQFSVERPDGSNFTLKIRSTKLEDSAMYFCASSEIRRTDTQYFGPGTRLTVL.

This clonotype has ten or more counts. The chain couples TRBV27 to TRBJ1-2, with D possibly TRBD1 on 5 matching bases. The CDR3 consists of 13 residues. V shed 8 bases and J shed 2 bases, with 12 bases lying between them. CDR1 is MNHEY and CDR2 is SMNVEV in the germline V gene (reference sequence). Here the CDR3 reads CASAYGANYGYTF. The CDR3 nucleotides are TGTGCCAGCGCCTACGGGGCGAACTATGGCTACACCTTC.

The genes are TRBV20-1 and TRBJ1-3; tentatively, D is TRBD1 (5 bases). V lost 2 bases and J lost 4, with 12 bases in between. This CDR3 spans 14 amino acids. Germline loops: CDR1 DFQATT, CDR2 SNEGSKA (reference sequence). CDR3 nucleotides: TGCAGTGCTAGAATGGGGGATTACGGAAACACCATATATTTT. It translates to CSARMGDYGNTIYF.

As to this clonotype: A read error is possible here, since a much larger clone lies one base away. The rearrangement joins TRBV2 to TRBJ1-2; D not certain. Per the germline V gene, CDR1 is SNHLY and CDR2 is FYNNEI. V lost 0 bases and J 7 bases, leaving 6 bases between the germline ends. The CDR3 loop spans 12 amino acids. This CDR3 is CASSEAPTGYTF. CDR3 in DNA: TGTGCCAGCAGTGAAGCGCCTACTGGCTACACCTTC.

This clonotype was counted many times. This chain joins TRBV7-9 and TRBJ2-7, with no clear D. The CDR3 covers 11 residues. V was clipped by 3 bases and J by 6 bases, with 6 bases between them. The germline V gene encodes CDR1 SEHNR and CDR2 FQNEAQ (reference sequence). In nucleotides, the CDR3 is TGTGCCAGCAGCTTGCGCGCCGAGCAGTACTTC. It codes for CASSLRAEQYF.

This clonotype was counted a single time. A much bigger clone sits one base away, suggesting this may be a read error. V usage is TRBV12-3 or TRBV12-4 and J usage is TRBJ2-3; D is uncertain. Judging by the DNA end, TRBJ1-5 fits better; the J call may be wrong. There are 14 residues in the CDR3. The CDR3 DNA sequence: TGTGCCAGCAGTGCGACCATTAGCACAGATACGCAGCATTTT. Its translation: CASSATISTDTQHF.

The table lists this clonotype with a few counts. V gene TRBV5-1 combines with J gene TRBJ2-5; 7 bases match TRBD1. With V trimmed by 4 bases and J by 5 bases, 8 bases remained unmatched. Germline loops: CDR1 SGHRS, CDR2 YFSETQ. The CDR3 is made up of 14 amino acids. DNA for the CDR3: TGCGCCAGCAGCCCCCAGACAGGGATCGAGACCCAGTACTTC. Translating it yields CASSPQTGIETQYF.

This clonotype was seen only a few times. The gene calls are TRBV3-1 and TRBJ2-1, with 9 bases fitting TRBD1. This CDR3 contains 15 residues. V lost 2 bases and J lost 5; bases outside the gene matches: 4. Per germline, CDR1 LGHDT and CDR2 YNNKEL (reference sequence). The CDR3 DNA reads TGTGCCAGCAGCCAAACCGGGACAGGGAACAATGAGCAGTTCTTC. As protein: CASSQTGTGNNEQFF.

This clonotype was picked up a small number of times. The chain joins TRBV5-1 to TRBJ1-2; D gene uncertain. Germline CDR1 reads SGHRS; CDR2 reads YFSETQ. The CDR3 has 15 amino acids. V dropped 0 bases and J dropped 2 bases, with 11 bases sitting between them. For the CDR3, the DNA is TGCGCCAGCAGCTTGGAGGCAGGATGGAACTATGGCTACACCTTC. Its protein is CASSLEAGWNYGYTF.

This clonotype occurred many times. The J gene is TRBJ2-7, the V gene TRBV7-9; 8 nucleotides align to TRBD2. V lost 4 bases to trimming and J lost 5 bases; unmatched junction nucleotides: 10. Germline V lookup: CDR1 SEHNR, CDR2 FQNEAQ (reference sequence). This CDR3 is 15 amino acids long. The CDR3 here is CASSSSGGAGDEQYF. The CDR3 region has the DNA TGTGCCAGCAGCTCCTCGGGAGGGGCCGGGGACGAGCAGTACTTC.

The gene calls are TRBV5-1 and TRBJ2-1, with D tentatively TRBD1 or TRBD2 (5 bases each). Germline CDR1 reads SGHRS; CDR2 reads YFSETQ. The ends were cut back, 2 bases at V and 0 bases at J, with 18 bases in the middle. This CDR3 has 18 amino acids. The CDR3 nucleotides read TGCGCCAGCAGCTTCGGTCCAGGGACGTTGAGCTCCTACAATGAGCAGTTCTTC. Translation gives CASSFGPGTLSSYNEQFF.

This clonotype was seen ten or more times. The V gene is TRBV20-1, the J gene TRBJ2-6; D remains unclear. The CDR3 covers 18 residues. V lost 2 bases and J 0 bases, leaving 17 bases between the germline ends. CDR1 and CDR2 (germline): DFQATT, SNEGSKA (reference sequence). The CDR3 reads CSARPLRAGFSGANVLTF. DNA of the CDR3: TGCAGTGCTAGACCTTTGCGTGCCGGCTTCTCTGGGGCCAACGTCCTGACTTTC.

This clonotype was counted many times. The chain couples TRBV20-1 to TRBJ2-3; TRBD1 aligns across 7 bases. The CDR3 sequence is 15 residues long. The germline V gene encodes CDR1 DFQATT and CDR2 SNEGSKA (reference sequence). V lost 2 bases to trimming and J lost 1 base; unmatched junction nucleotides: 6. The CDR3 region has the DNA TGCAGTGCTAGAAGCGCGCAGGGGGGCACAGATACGCAGTATTTT. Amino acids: CSARSAQGGTDTQYF.

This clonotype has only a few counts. The CDR3 spells CATSKQGFLLLFLTIQYF. For the CDR3, the DNA is TGTGCCACCAGCAAACAGGGGTTCCTCCTCCTTTTTTTAACCATTCAGTACTTC. This chain links TRBV24-1 with TRBJ2-4; 7 bases line up with TRBD1. CDR1 is KGHDR and CDR2 is SFDVKD in the germline V gene. CDR3 length equals 18 residues. Unmatched junction bases numbered 23, after V lost 7 bases and J lost 9 bases.

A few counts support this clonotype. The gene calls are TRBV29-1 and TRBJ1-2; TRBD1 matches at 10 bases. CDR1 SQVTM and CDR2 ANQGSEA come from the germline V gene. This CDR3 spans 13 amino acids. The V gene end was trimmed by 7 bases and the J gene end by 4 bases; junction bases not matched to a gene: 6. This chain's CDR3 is CSDRTGGLYGYTF. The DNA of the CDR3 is TGCAGCGATAGGACAGGGGGACTCTATGGCTACACCTTC.

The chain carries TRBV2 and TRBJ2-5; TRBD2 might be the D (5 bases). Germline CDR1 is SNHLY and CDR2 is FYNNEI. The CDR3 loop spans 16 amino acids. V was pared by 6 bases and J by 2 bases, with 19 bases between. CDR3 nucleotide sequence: TGTGCCAGCAGCGAATACTGGGGAGTTCCACAAGAGACCCAGTACTTC. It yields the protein CASSEYWGVPQETQYF.

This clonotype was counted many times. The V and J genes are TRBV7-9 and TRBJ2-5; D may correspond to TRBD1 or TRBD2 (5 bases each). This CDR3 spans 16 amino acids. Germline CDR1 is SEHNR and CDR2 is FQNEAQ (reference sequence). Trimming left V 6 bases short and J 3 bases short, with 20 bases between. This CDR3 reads CASRGPRGARKETQYF. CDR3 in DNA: TGTGCCAGCAGGGGGCCGAGGGGCGCGAGGAAAGAGACCCAGTACTTC.

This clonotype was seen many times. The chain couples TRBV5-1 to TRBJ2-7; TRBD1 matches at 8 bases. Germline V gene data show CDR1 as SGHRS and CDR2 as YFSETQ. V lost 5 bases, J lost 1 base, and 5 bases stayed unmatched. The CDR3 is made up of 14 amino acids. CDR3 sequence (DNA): TGCGCCAGCAGATCTACAGGGGGATCCTACGAGCAGTACTTC. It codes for CASRSTGGSYEQYF.

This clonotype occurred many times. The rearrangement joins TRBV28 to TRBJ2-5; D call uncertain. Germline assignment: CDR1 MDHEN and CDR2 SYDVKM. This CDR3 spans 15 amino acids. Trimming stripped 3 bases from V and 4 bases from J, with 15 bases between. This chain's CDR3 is CASSLSRSLGETQYF. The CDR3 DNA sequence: TGTGCCAGCAGTTTGTCCCGCTCCCTGGGAGAGACCCAGTACTTC.

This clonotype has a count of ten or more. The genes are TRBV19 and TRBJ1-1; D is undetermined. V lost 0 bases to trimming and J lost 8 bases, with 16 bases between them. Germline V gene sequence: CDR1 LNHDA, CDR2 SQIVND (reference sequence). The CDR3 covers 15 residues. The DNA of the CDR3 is TGTGCCAGTAGTATAGAAGTGACAAGTCGCCCCGAAGCTTTCTTT. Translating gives CASSIEVTSRPEAFF.

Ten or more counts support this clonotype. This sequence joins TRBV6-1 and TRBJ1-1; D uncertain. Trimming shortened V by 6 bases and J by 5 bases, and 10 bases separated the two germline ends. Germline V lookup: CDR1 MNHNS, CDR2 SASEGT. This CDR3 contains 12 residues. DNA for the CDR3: TGTGCCAGCAGCCGCGGGGTGACTGAAGCTTTCTTT. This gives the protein CASSRGVTEAFF.

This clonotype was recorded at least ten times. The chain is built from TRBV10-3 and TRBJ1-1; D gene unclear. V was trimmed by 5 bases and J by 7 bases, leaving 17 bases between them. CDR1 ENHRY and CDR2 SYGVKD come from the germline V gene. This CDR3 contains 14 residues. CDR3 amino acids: CAISSNPERSEAFF. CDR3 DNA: TGTGCCATCAGTTCGAACCCAGAGCGTAGTGAAGCTTTCTTT.

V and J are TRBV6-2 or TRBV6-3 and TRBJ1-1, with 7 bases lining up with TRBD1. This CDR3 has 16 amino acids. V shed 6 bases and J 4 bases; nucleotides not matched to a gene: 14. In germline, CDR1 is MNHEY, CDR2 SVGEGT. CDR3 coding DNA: TGTGCCAGCAGCCAAGGAACCCCACAGGGGAGCACTGAAGCTTTCTTT. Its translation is CASSQGTPQGSTEAFF.

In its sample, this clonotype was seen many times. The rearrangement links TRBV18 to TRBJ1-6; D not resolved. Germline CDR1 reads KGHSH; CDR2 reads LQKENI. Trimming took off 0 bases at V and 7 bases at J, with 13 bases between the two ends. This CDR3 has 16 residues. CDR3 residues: CASSPPGRTMNSPLHF. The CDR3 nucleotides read TGTGCCAGCTCACCACCGGGCAGGACCATGAATTCACCCCTCCACTTT.

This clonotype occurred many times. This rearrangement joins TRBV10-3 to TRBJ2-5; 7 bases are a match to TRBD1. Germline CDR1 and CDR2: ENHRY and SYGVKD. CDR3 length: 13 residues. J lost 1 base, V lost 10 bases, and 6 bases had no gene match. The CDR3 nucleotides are TGTGCCACGGAACAGGGGTTCCAAGAGACCCAGTACTTC. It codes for CATEQGFQETQYF.

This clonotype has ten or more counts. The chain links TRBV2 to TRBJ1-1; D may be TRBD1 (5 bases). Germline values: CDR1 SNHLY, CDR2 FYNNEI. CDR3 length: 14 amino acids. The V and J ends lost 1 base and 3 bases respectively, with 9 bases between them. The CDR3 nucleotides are TGTGCCAGCAGTGAAGAGGAGGGGTACACTGAAGCTTTCTTT. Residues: CASSEEEGYTEAFF.